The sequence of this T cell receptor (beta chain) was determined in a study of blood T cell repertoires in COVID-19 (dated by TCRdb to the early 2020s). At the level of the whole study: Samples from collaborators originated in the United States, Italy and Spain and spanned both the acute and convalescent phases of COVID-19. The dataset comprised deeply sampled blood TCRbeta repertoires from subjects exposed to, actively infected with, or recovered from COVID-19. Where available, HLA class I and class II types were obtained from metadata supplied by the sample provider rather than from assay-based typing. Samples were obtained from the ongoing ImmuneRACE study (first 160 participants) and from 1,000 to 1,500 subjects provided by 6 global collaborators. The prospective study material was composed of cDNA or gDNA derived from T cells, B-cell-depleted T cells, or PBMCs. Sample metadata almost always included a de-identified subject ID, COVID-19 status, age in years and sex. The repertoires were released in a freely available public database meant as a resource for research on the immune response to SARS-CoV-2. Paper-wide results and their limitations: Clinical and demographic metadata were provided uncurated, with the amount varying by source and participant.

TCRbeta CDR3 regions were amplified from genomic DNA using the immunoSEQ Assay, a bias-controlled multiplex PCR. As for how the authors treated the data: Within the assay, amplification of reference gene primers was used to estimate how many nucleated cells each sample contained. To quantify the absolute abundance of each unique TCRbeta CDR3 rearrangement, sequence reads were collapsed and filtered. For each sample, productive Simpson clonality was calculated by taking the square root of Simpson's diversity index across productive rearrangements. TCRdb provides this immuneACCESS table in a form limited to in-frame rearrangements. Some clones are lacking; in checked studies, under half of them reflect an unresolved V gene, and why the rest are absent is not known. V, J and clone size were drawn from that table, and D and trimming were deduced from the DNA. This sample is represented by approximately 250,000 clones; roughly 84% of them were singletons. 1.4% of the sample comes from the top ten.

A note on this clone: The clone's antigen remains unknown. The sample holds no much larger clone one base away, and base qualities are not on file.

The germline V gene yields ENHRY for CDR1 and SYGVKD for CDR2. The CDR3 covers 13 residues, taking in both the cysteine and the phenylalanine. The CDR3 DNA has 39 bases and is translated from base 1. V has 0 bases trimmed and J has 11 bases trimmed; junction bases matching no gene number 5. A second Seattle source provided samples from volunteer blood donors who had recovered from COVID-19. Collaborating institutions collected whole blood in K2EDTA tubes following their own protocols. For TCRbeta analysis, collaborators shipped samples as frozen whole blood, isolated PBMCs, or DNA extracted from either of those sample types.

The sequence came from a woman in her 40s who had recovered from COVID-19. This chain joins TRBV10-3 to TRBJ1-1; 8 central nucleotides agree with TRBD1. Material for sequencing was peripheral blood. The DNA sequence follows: TGTGCCATCAGTGAGTCGGCAGGGGGCCAGGCTTTCTTT. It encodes CAISESAGGQAFF.